The 21 T cell receptor beta chains listed next were all sequenced from one sample in a study of early T cells in non-severe SARS-CoV-2 infection (TCRdb year 2021). The protocol used for the library was 5' RACE. Sequencing relied on a NextSeq 500. The public reads were reanalyzed by TCRdb: fastp trimming at Q25, MiXCR alignment, in-frame beta chains only. Identical CDR3 protein sequences are pooled into one entry, listed with their most common genes and DNA. For this sample the table gives about 60,000 distinct CDR3 sequences, of which roughly 13% were detected only once. The ten most abundant clones make up approximately 4.8% of the sample. What was sequenced was whole blood. These TCRs come from an adult who was a healthcare worker with PCR-confirmed SARS-CoV-2 infection or an uninfected control (not recorded which).

This clonotype is judged medium-sized. The chain employs TRBV20-1 and TRBJ2-1; D remains ambiguous. The V end lost 3 bases, the J end lost 8 bases, and 11 bases lay between the germline ends. Germline V gene data show CDR1 as DFQATT and CDR2 as SNEGSKA (reference sequence). The CDR3 consists of 12 residues. The CDR3 bases are TGCAGTGCTAGGGCTAGGGAACATGAGCAGTTCTTC. It yields the protein CSARAREHEQFF.

The chain carries TRBV27 and TRBJ1-2; D is unresolved. V shed 4 bases and J shed 6 bases, with 15 bases lying between them. The germline V gene has CDR1 MNHEY and CDR2 SMNVEV (reference sequence). The CDR3 spans 14 residues. The CDR3 DNA sequence: TGTGCCAGCAGTTCCCTATATGGGCGGAATGGCTACACCTTC. It specifies CASSSLYGRNGYTF.

CDR3: CASSHSGLAGYEQYF. DNA for the CDR3: TGTGCCAGCAGTCACTCCGGACTAGCGGGTTACGAGCAGTACTTC. The chain employs TRBV12-3 or TRBV12-4 and TRBJ2-7; TRBD2 matches 11 bases. Unmatched junction bases numbered 7, after V lost 5 bases and J lost 4 bases. The CDR3 spans 15 residues.

This clonotype was counted at least ten times. J is TRBJ1-1 and V is TRBV11-2, with D possibly matching TRBD1 (5 bases). The germline CDR1 and CDR2 sequences are SGHAT and FQNNGV. V was shortened by 1 base and J by 8 bases, with 17 bases between the two germline ends. The CDR3 has 15 amino acids. The DNA of the CDR3 is TGTGCCAGCAGCTTAGGCCGGGGGGTTTATTTCGAAGCTTTCTTT. It translates to CASSLGRGVYFEAFF. Using reference TRBV11-2 and TRBJ1-1 for the parts outside the CDR3, the full variable domain is EAGVAQSPRYKIIEKRQSVAFWCNPISGHATLYWYQQILGQGPKLLIQFQNNGVVDDSQLPKDRFSAERLKGVDSTLKIQPAKLEDSAVYLCASSLGRGVYFEAFFGQGTRLTVV.

The rearrangement joins TRBV3-1 to TRBJ1-1; 9 bases map to TRBD1. CDR3 length equals 14 residues. Germline values: CDR1 LGHDT, CDR2 YNNKEL (reference sequence). The V gene end was trimmed by 5 bases and the J gene end by 5 bases; junction bases not matched to a gene: 6. CDR3 residues: CASSFRDRVTEAFF. CDR3 coding DNA: TGTGCCAGCAGCTTCCGGGACAGGGTTACTGAAGCTTTCTTT.

This clonotype has just a few counts. The rearrangement joins TRBV19 to TRBJ2-1, with a possible D match to TRBD2 (6 bases). V gave up 9 bases and J gave up 7 bases, with 25 bases separating them. The CDR3 length is 16 residues. Germline values: CDR1 LNHDA, CDR2 SQIVND (reference sequence). CDR3 DNA sequence: TGTGCCAGCCGGAACCCGAGATCCTCCCGGGGGAATGAGCAGTTCTTC. It specifies CASRNPRSSRGNEQFF. Full variable domain (missing parts from reference TRBV19 and TRBJ2-1): DGGITQSPKYLFRKEGQNVTLSCEQNLNHDAMYWYRQDPGQGLRLIYYSQIVNDFQKGDIAEGYSVSREKKESFPLTVTSAQKNPTAFYLCASRNPRSSRGNEQFFGPGTRLTVL.

The sample holds many counts of this clonotype. The V call is TRBV11-2, the J call TRBJ2-5, with 9 positions matching TRBD2. The CDR3 length is 15 residues. V lost 4 bases to trimming and J lost 2 bases; unmatched junction nucleotides: 5. CDR1 is SGHAT and CDR2 is FQNNGV in the germline V gene. The CDR3 region is CASSSSSGTQETQYF. The CDR3 DNA is TGTGCCAGCAGCTCTTCTAGCGGGACACAAGAGACCCAGTACTTC.

The chain employs TRBV4-3 and TRBJ1-1, with D maybe TRBD1 (5 bases). Trimming shortened V by 1 base and J by 2 bases, and 11 bases separated the two germline ends. CDR3 length: 15 residues. Germline values: CDR1 LGHNA, CDR2 YSLEER. The CDR3 nucleotides are TGCGCCAGCAGCCAAGGGGGCACGCCTAACACTGAAGCTTTCTTT. It translates to CASSQGGTPNTEAFF.

The chain has TRBV7-6 and TRBJ2-1; 12 positions agree with TRBD2. Germline V gives CDR1 SGHVS, CDR2 FNYEAQ. CDR3 size: 16 residues. J lost 5 bases, V lost 4 bases, and 6 bases had no gene match. DNA for the CDR3: TGTGCCAGCAGCTCCCACCCTAGCGGGGGGGACAATGAGCAGTTCTTC. Protein: CASSSHPSGGDNEQFF.

The gene calls are TRBV2 and TRBJ2-1; 9 bases agree with TRBD2. Germline values: CDR1 SNHLY, CDR2 FYNNEI. Trimming at V came to 6 bases and at J to 2 bases, leaving 5 bases not matched to a gene. The CDR3 runs to 15 residues. The CDR3 region is CASRGLAGPYNEQFF. CDR3 DNA: TGTGCCAGCAGAGGGCTAGCGGGGCCCTACAATGAGCAGTTCTTC. Full variable domain (remainder filled in from reference TRBV2 and TRBJ2-1): EPEVTQTPSHQVTQMGQEVILRCVPISNHLYFYWYRQILGQKVEFLVSFYNNEISEKSEIFDDQFSVERPDGSNFTLKIRSTKLEDSAMYFCASRGLAGPYNEQFFGPGTRLTVL.

The sample holds many counts of this clonotype. This chain joins TRBV6-5 and TRBJ2-7, with D possibly matching TRBD1 (5 bases). This CDR3 comprises 14 residues. Trimming stripped 0 bases from V and 4 bases from J, with 10 bases between. Germline V gene sequence: CDR1 MNHEY, CDR2 SVGAGI. In nucleotides, the CDR3 is TGTGCCAGCAGTTACTCCACAGGAGAGTACGAGCAGTACTTC. It translates to CASSYSTGEYEQYF.

The chain joins TRBV11-2 to TRBJ2-2; 7 nucleotides agree with TRBD2. The CDR3 is 13 residues long. Trimming at V came to 8 bases and at J to 0 bases, leaving 0 bases not matched to a gene. Germline V gives CDR1 SGHAT, CDR2 FQNNGV. CDR3 bases: TGTGCCAGCGGGGGGGCGAACACCGGGGAGCTGTTTTTT. Translation: CASGGANTGELFF.

This clonotype appeared a few times. The gene calls are TRBV29-1 and TRBJ1-4; D not certain. This CDR3 region has 13 residues. V was pared by 4 bases and J by 7 bases, with 13 bases between. Germline CDR1 and CDR2: SQVTM and ANQGSEA. The DNA for the CDR3 is TGCAGCGTTGTTTTCAGGCTCGGTGAAAAACTGTTTTTT. Amino acids: CSVVFRLGEKLFF.

This clonotype was seen a few times. The V call is TRBV2, the J call TRBJ2-3, with a weak D call TRBD2 (8 bases). V lost 6 bases and J 2 bases, leaving 15 bases between the germline ends. Germline CDR1 is SNHLY and CDR2 is FYNNEI. This CDR3 has 15 amino acids. The CDR3 sequence is CASSRGGQNTDTQYF. The CDR3 DNA is TGTGCCAGCAGCCGGGGGGGACAGAACACAGATACGCAGTATTTT. Combining the CDR3 with reference TRBV2 and TRBJ2-3 gives the whole variable domain EPEVTQTPSHQVTQMGQEVILRCVPISNHLYFYWYRQILGQKVEFLVSFYNNEISEKSEIFDDQFSVERPDGSNFTLKIRSTKLEDSAMYFCASSRGGQNTDTQYFGPGTRLTVL.

The CDR3 DNA reads TGTGCCAGCAGGCCCGGGACAGGGTGGTTGTCACCCCTCCACTTT. Its translation is CASRPGTGWLSPLHF. The chain recombines TRBV6-5 with TRBJ1-6; 9 bases map to TRBD1. V shed 6 bases and J 10 bases; nucleotides not matched to a gene: 10. Per germline, CDR1 MNHEY and CDR2 SVGAGI. The length of the CDR3 is 15 residues.

This chain links TRBV29-1 with TRBJ2-2; TRBD2 is a possible D gene (5 bases). Germline-derived CDR1 and CDR2 are SQVTM and ANQGSEA. CDR3 length: 12 amino acids. Trimming took off 5 bases at V and 4 bases at J, with 8 bases between the two ends. The CDR3 loop reads CSVSGPTGELFF. The CDR3 bases are TGCAGCGTTAGCGGTCCCACCGGGGAGCTGTTTTTT.

This clonotype appeared many times. The chain is built from TRBV4-2 and TRBJ2-7; D is unclear. This CDR3 region has 14 residues. Germline assignment: CDR1 LGHNA and CDR2 YNFKEQ. V lost 1 base and J 4 bases, leaving 11 bases between the germline ends. CDR3 sequence reads: CASSQGRKVYEQYF. The CDR3 DNA reads as TGTGCCAGCAGCCAAGGAAGAAAGGTTTACGAGCAGTACTTC.

The rearrangement joins TRBV12-3 or TRBV12-4 to TRBJ1-1; D is undetermined. Trimming took off 1 base at V and 8 bases at J, with 8 bases between the two ends. The CDR3 loop spans 12 amino acids. CDR3 DNA sequence: TGTGCCAGCAGTTTAGTGCCTGGAGAAGCTTTCTTT. It is translated as CASSLVPGEAFF.

This clonotype was picked up many times. This chain links TRBV7-9 with TRBJ1-1; D ambiguous. CDR3 length: 13 amino acids. Trimming stripped 5 bases from V and 4 bases from J, with 11 bases between. Germline V CDR1 and CDR2: SEHNR, FQNEAQ (reference sequence). CDR3 protein: CASSPDGFTEAFF. In nucleotides, the CDR3 is TGTGCCAGCAGCCCAGATGGTTTCACTGAAGCTTTCTTT.

The genes are TRBV2 and TRBJ2-1; TRBD2 matches 8 bases. The CDR3 extends over 14 amino acids. Germline CDR1 and CDR2: SNHLY and FYNNEI. Unmatched junction bases numbered 12, after V lost 8 bases and J lost 9 bases. The CDR3 protein is CASGTGTRGVEQFF. The CDR3 bases are TGTGCCAGCGGCACCGGGACTAGAGGTGTTGAGCAGTTCTTC.

This clonotype turned up a few times. The V call is TRBV11-2, the J call TRBJ2-1; TRBD2 aligns across 15 bases. J was trimmed by 7 bases and V by 5 bases; bases with no gene match: 6. Germline CDR1 reads SGHAT; CDR2 reads FQNNGV. This CDR3 is built from 16 residues. DNA of the CDR3: TGTGCCAGCAGCCCCTGGACTAGCGGGAGGGAAAATGAGCAGTTCTTC. Its translation is CASSPWTSGRENEQFF.